This section outlines one T cell receptor beta chain sequence together with its context. Trimming left V 7 bases short and J 0 bases short, with 19 bases between. Per the germline V gene, CDR1 is MDHEN and CDR2 is SYDVKM. The CDR3 is 17 amino acids. Sorted-subset replicate PCRs used about 190 ng of genomic DNA. This amount corresponded to about 29,000 T cell genomes. Sequencing used immunoSEQ multiplex PCR; TCRdb keeps in-frame clones, though not all of them. The sample has approximately 1,000,000 clones, 70% to 80% seen once; the top ten hold roughly 0.56%. Every one of the donors was a Caucasian adult that lived in Nashville, Tennessee. This record comes from a study of shared clonotypes between healthy human individuals.

Sequenced: memory CD4+ T cells from PBMCs. Subset reported: CD45RA-negative fraction. This chain joins TRBV28 and TRBJ1-3, with D perhaps TRBD1 (5 bases). This sequence originates from a man between 18 and 29 years old in good health. Some clones in this sample may be carry-over from other donors' samples. The CDR3 reads CASTPQSPGRSGNTIYF. CDR3 nucleotides: TGTGCCAGCACCCCCCAGTCCCCGGGACGCTCTGGAAACACCATATATTTT.